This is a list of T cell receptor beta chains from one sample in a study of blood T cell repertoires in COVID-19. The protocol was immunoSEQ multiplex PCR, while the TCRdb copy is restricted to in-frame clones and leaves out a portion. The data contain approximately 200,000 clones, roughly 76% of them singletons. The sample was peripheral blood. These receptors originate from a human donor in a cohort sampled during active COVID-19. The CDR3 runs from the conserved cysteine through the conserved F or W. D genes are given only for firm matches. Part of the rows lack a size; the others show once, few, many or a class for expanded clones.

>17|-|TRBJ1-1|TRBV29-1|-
TGCAGCGTTGATTGGGAGGGGGGGTATAAGATGAACACTGAAGCTTTCTTT
CSVDWEGGYKMNTEAFF
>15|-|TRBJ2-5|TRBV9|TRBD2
TGTGCCAGCAGCTTGAGAGAGCGGGAGTCGGAGACCCAGTACTTC
CASSLRERESETQYF
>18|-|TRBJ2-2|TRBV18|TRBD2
TGTGCCAGCTCACCGGCCCGGACTAGCGGGTTTAACACCGGGGAGCTGTTTTTT
CASSPARTSGFNTGELFF
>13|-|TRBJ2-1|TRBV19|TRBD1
TGTGCCAGTAGTTCACAGGGGGCGACTGAGCAGTTCTTC
CASSSQGATEQFF
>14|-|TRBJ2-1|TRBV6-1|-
TGTGCCAGCAGTGAGAGCCCTTCGCGGGGCACTGGGTTCTTC
CASSESPSRGTGFF
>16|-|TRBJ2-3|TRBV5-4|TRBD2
TGTGCCAGCAGCTTGGGAGGAGCGGGAGAAGGAAATACGCAGTATTTT
CASSLGGAGEGNTQYF
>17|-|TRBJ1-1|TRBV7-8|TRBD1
TGTGCCAGCACCGCCCGGGACAGGGGGCTAAATTGGGCTGAAGCTTTCTTT
CASTARDRGLNWAEAFF
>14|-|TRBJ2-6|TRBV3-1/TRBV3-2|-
TGTGCCAGCAGCCCCTCCCTGGGGGCCAACGTCCTGACTTTC
CASSPSLGANVLTF
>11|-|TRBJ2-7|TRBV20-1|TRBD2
TGCAGACTAGCGGGAGATGGTGAGCAGTACTTC
CRLAGDGEQYF
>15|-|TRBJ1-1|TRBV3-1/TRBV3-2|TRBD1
TGTGCCAGCAGCGTATGGACAGGGGGGAACACTGAAGCTTTCTTT
CASSVWTGGNTEAFF
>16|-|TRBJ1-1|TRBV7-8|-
TGTGCCAGCAGCTTAGAGTCCCGGGGACTCTACACTGAAGCTTTCTTT
CASSLESRGLYTEAFF
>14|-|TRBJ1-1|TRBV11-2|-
TGTGCCAGCAGCCAGGACAGATTGAACACTGAAGCTTTCTTT
CASSQDRLNTEAFF
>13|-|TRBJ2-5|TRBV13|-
TGTGCCAGCAGCCGCGAGGGGGGGGAGACCCAGTACTTC
CASSREGGETQYF
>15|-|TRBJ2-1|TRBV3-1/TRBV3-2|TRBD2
TGTGCCAGCAGTCTTAGCGGGAGGCCTCTCGTAGGGCTGTTCTTC
CASSLSGRPLVGLFF
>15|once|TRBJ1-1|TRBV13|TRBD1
TGTGCCAGCAGCATCGGGACAGGGGTGGACACTGAAGCTTTCTTT
CASSIGTGVDTEAFF
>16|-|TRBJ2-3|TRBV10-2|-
TGCGCCAGCAGTGAGTCGCCGCGGGGTCTCACAGATACGCAGTATTTT
CASSESPRGLTDTQYF
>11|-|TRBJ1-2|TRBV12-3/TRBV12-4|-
TGTGCCAGCTCTCGGTTTTATGGCTACACCTTC
CASSRFYGYTF
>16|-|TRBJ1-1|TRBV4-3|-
TGCGCCAGCAGCCAATTGGACGGAGGCGTCGGGACTGAAGCTTTCTTT
CASSQLDGGVGTEAFF
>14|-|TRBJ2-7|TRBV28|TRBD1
TGTGCCAGCAGCCCTCGACAGGGGTACTACGAGCAGTACTTC
CASSPRQGYYEQYF
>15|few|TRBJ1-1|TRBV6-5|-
TGTGCCAGCAGTTGGACCGGGACACCGAACACTGAAGCTTTCTTT
CASSWTGTPNTEAFF
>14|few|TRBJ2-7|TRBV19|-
TGTGCCAGTAGTATTAGCAGGGGCTCCTACGAGCAGTACTTC
CASSISRGSYEQYF
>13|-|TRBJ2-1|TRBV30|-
TGTGCCTGGAGTCGAGGGCTAGCGAATGAGCAGTTCTTC
CAWSRGLANEQFF
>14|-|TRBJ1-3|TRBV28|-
TGTGCCAGCAGTTTAGGAAGGGGGGGAAACACCATATATTTT
CASSLGRGGNTIYF
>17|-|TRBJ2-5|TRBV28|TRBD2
TGTGCCAGCAGTTTAGGGGTTTCTAGCGGGATGGGAGAGACCCAGTACTTC
CASSLGVSSGMGETQYF
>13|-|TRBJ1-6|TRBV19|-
TGTGCCAGTAGTATGCAACAGAATTCACCCCTCCACTTT
CASSMQQNSPLHF
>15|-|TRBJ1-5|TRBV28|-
TGTGCCAGTACGGGACTGATAATAGGCAATCAGCCCCAGCATTTT
CASTGLIIGNQPQHF
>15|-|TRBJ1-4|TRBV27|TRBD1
TGTGCCAGCAGTTTATACAGGGGAGTAGGAGAAAAACTGTTTTTT
CASSLYRGVGEKLFF
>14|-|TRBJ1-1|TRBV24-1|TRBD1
TGTGCCACCAGTGGCACAGGGGGAGACACTGAAGCTTTCTTT
CATSGTGGDTEAFF
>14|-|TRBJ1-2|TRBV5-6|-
TGTGCCAGCAGCAAGGGACATCGGAACTATGGCTACACCTTC
CASSKGHRNYGYTF
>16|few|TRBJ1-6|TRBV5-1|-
TGCGCCAGCAGCTTGGAGACGGGCTCCTATAATTCACCCCTCCACTTT
CASSLETGSYNSPLHF
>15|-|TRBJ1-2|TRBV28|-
TGTGCCAGCAGGCGGGACCGCCTTACTAACTATGGCTACACCTTC
CASRRDRLTNYGYTF